This T cell receptor beta chain was found in a study of tumor and adjacent non-tumor tissue in lung cancer (dated by TCRdb to 2016 to 2018). Some background on the complete study: By cancer type, the cohort comprised around 11 adenocarcinoma patients, 2 squamous cell carcinoma patients and 1 small cell lung cancer patient. Ages among the roughly 15 patients ranged from roughly 31 to 80 years, there were 10 men and 5 women, and disease was at TNM stage I to III. A total of around 130,000,000 productive TCRbeta reads were generated by sequencing, corresponding to an average of roughly 4.1 million reads per sample. Bulk TCRbeta repertoires were compared between lung tumor tissue and matched distant non-tumor lung tissue obtained from around 14 lung cancer patients. Around 30 paired specimens, one tumor and one normal lung sample per patient, were profiled by TCRbeta CDR3 sequencing. The study at large found these results: Neither the sequencing platform nor unique molecular identifiers are named or mentioned anywhere in the methods. Because peripheral blood was not sequenced, blood TCRbeta repertoires in the lung cancer patients of the study were not examined. Tumor tissue showed significantly greater TCR diversity (inverse Simpson) than normal lung tissue (roughly 430 vs 170, P = 0.0075, Mann-Whitney U test). With only about 14 patients in the cohort, the authors noted that larger samples and more detailed clinical data are needed. In normal lung, the top 100 clones accounted for a significantly larger cumulative share of the repertoire than in tumor tissue. TCR diversity was significantly higher in younger patients, and greater tumor TCR diversity was associated with shorter overall survival and shorter disease-free survival.

RNA was isolated from bulk unsorted tissue, and RNA quality was assessed with a NanoDrop ND-1000 and an Agilent 2100. Normal lung samples were distant non-tumor tissue taken more than 3 cm from the tumor edge. The donors were newly diagnosed lung cancer patients admitted for thoracic surgery in China from August to November 2014 who had not received prior chemotherapy. Patients who had received previous radiotherapy or chemotherapy, or who had another concurrent cancer, were excluded from the study. Surgical tissue pieces of 1-2 cm3 were preserved in RNAlater solution and stored at -80 °C until use. Both ends counted, the CDR3 spans 20 residues. Only the CDR3 DNA stays, 60 bases, in frame from base 1. The germline V gene (reference sequence) provides CDR1 DFQATT and CDR2 SNEGSKA. Here V drops 1 base and J drops 1 base, and the junction holds 15 bases not matched to any gene. Remarks on this clonotype: What antigen it recognizes has not been identified. Being one base from a much bigger clone, this may be a read error. No conserved phenylalanine or tryptophan is present at the end of the CDR3, so a read error is the likely explanation.

Library preparation employed multiplex PCR. Sequencing was performed on an Illumina HiSeq 2500. TCRbeta libraries were constructed through three rounds of nested PCR with primers (Table S4) according to protocols modified from ARM-PCR. PCR products of 200-500 bp were gel-excised and purified with the QIAquick gel extraction kit before sequencing. In the original analysis: Trimmomatic was used to clean the reads, FLASH was used to merge the reads into complete CDR3 sequences, and MiTCR was used to assign the reads to V(D)J germline segments. VDJtools was used to compute clonal diversity as the inverse Simpson's index. A read counted as productive if the sequence was in-frame and lacked a premature stop codon. The public reads were reanalyzed by TCRdb: fastp trimming at Q25, MiXCR alignment, in-frame beta chains only. All rows with the same CDR3 protein become a single entry with the most common DNA and genes. The V and J calls were determined by TCRdb, not by the authors. For this sample there are around 50,000 distinct CDR3 sequences; 55% to 65% appear just once. The ten biggest clones cover 30% of the sample.

The receptor comes from a woman between 65 and 79 years old with non-small cell lung cancer. Sequencing input: distant non-tumor lung tissue. The chain is assembled from TRBV20-1 and TRBJ2-1; 11 nucleotides in the junction match TRBD2. Here the CDR3 is given as CSARAYLLAGVPRSYNEQFV. At the DNA level, the sequence is TGCAGTGCTAGAGCTTATTTACTAGCGGGAGTCCCCAGGTCCTACAATGAGCAGTTCGTC.